The 21 T cell receptor beta chains listed next were all sequenced from one sample in a study of cytomegalovirus exposure and HLA in healthy donors. With 60 Vbeta and 13 Jbeta primers, the PCR was carried out. TCRdb's copy holds only in-frame clones and misses some; the assay was immunoSEQ multiplex PCR. The repertoire consists of 80,000 to 95,000 clones, with around 79% occurring once and the leading ten covering approximately 5.6%. Material for sequencing was PBMCs. These receptors were obtained from a man aged 18 to 29 in good health and CMV-seropositive.

The chain recombines TRBV6-6 with TRBJ2-5; 10 positions agree with TRBD1. The CDR3 extends over 15 amino acids. V lost 6 bases, J lost 5 bases, and 9 bases stayed unmatched. The germline gives CDR1 MNHNY, CDR2 SVGAGI (reference sequence). Here the CDR3 DNA reads TGTGCCAGCAGCCGCAGGGCGGGACAGGGGGAGACCCAGTACTTC. This encodes CASSRRAGQGETQYF.

The chain joins TRBV5-6 to TRBJ2-1; 12 bases fit TRBD2. In germline, CDR1 is SGHDT, CDR2 YYEEEE. V lost 1 base, J lost 8 bases, and 7 bases stayed unmatched. The CDR3 contains 16 residues. The CDR3 is CASSLTTSGRIDEQFF. The CDR3 DNA is TGTGCCAGCAGCTTGACTACTAGCGGGAGGATCGATGAGCAGTTCTTC.

The rearrangement uses TRBV2 and TRBJ1-1, with no clear D. The CDR3 consists of 12 residues. The germline V and J ends were trimmed by 3 bases and 6 bases, with 8 bases remaining between them. Germline V gives CDR1 SNHLY, CDR2 FYNNEI. The CDR3 here is CASSDRIPEAFF. The CDR3 DNA reads TGTGCCAGCAGTGACAGGATACCTGAAGCTTTCTTT.

J is TRBJ1-5 and V is TRBV6-5; TRBD1 aligns across 8 bases. The V gene end was trimmed by 0 bases and the J gene end by 2 bases; junction bases not matched to a gene: 0. The CDR3 is 15 amino acids. Germline CDR1 reads MNHEY; CDR2 reads SVGAGI. The CDR3, as DNA: TGTGCCAGCAGTTACTCGGGACAGGGCAATCAGCCCCAGCATTTT. This gives the protein CASSYSGQGNQPQHF.

This rearrangement joins TRBV27 to TRBJ1-4; TRBD1 is a possible D gene (5 bases). Germline CDR1 and CDR2: MNHEY and SMNVEV (reference sequence). The CDR3 runs 11 residues. Trimming left V 6 bases short and J 8 bases short, with 7 bases between. The DNA for the CDR3 is TGTGCCAGCAGCCGGGGGGAAAAACTGTTTTTT. Translation gives CASSRGEKLFF.

The count of this clone is one. The rearrangement joins TRBV6-5 to TRBJ1-1; the match to TRBD1 covers 10 bases. Trimming removed 6 bases from V and 6 bases from J; junction bases left unmatched: 4. This CDR3 spans 13 amino acids. The V gene's germline CDR1 is MNHEY and CDR2 SVGAGI. CDR3 loop: CASRGGTGAEAFF. In DNA form, the CDR3 reads TGTGCCAGCAGAGGAGGGACAGGGGCTGAAGCTTTCTTT.

This chain uses TRBV28 with TRBJ2-1; 9 positions agree with TRBD2. V lost 4 bases and J lost 7; bases outside the gene matches: 8. The V gene's germline CDR1 is MDHEN and CDR2 SYDVKM. This CDR3 has 15 residues. The CDR3 DNA follows: TGTGCCAGCAGTTACCTAGCGGGAAAGGGGAATGAGCAGTTCTTC. This sequence encodes CASSYLAGKGNEQFF.

This chain links TRBV5-8 with TRBJ2-1, with TRBD2 identical over 9 bases. Germline loops: CDR1 SGHTS, CDR2 YDEGEE. There are 16 residues in the CDR3. With 4 bases clipped from V and 8 bases from J, the junction kept 13 bases outside the gene matches. The CDR3 DNA reads as TGTGCCAGCAGCCACCGGACTAGCGAGAGGAGACATGAGCAGTTCTTC. This encodes CASSHRTSERRHEQFF.

The gene calls are TRBV7-2 and TRBJ2-7, with no clear D. CDR1 is SGHTA, CDR2 FQGNSA, per germline. Trimming took off 1 base at V and 2 bases at J, with 6 bases between the two ends. The CDR3 totals 13 residues. The DNA for the CDR3 is TGTGCCAGCAGCTTAGTAGCTACCTACGAGCAGTACTTC. Translated, it gives CASSLVATYEQYF.

This sequence joins TRBV12-5 and TRBJ2-3, with D maybe TRBD1 (6 bases). Germline V lookup: CDR1 LGHNT, CDR2 FRNRAP. V dropped 2 bases and J dropped 5 bases, with 8 bases sitting between them. The CDR3 has 13 residues. CDR3 bases: TGTGCTAGTGGTTTGCAAGGGGGAGATACGCAGTATTTT. Protein product: CASGLQGGDTQYF.

V usage is TRBV5-4 and J usage is TRBJ2-7; weak D call: TRBD2 (6 bases). V gave up 1 base and J gave up 6 bases, with 8 bases separating them. CDR3 length equals 12 residues. CDR1 and CDR2 from the germline V gene are SGHNT and YYREEE (reference sequence). This CDR3 is CASSLRGVEQYF. The DNA for the CDR3 is TGTGCCAGCAGCTTGCGCGGGGTCGAGCAGTACTTC.

The chain combines TRBV5-8 with TRBJ1-2, with TRBD1 identical over 7 bases. The CDR3 runs to 15 residues. From germline, CDR1 is SGHTS and CDR2 YDEGEE. Unmatched junction bases numbered 12, after V lost 3 bases and J lost 7 bases. The CDR3 DNA follows: TGTGCCAGCAGCTGCCGACAGGGAAGGTTGTGTGGCTACACCTTC. It codes for CASSCRQGRLCGYTF.

The V call is TRBV28, the J call TRBJ1-5; TRBD1 matches 7 bases. CDR1 is MDHEN, CDR2 SYDVKM, per germline. This CDR3 has 15 amino acids. V lost 3 bases, J lost 6 bases, and 8 bases stayed unmatched. The CDR3 nucleotides read TGTGCCAGCAGTTTTAACAGGGGATCAAGTCAGCCCCAGCATTTT. Its translation: CASSFNRGSSQPQHF.

J is TRBJ2-1 and V is TRBV5-5; a possible D gene is TRBD2 (7 bases). V was cut by 6 bases and J by 7 bases, with 17 bases left in between. CDR1 is SGHKS, CDR2 YYEKEE, per germline (reference sequence). This CDR3 has 14 amino acids. CDR3 sequence (DNA): TGTGCCAGCATCATAGTAGGGAGGGGGAATGAGCAGTTCTTC. Its translation is CASIIVGRGNEQFF.

V and J are TRBV20-1 and TRBJ2-3, with a tentative D call TRBD1 (8 bases). Germline values: CDR1 DFQATT, CDR2 SNEGSKA (reference sequence). This CDR3 has 11 amino acids. Trimming cost V 3 bases and J 12 bases, with 13 bases left between them. Here the CDR3 DNA reads TGCAGTGCTAGGGACAGGGAGGGTCAGTATTTT. This gives the protein CSARDREGQYF.

The chain employs TRBV6-1 and TRBJ1-5; 8 bases fit TRBD1. With 4 bases clipped from V and 7 bases from J, the junction kept 9 bases outside the gene matches. Looked up from germline, CDR1 is MNHNS and CDR2 is SASEGT. The CDR3 loop spans 15 amino acids. In nucleotides, the CDR3 is TGTGCCAGCAGTGGCCCACCAGGGGGCGGACAGCCCCAGCATTTT. It is translated as CASSGPPGGGQPQHF.

The rearrangement links TRBV9 to TRBJ1-4; TRBD1 might be the D (5 bases). V lost 4 bases and J 2 bases, leaving 9 bases between the germline ends. Looked up from germline, CDR1 is SGDLS and CDR2 is YYNGEE. The CDR3 has 14 amino acids. The CDR3: CASSTRQTNEKLFF. DNA for the CDR3: TGTGCCAGCAGCACGCGACAGACTAATGAAAAACTGTTTTTT.

The chain carries TRBV20-1 and TRBJ1-2; weak D call: TRBD1 (5 bases). The length of the CDR3 is 11 residues. Looked up from germline, CDR1 is DFQATT and CDR2 is SNEGSKA (reference sequence). CDR3 bases: TGCAGCGCAAGACAGAACAATGGCTACACCTTC. Translating it yields CSARQNNGYTF.

V gene TRBV4-1 combines with J gene TRBJ1-1; no definite D call. V was clipped by 2 bases and J by 1 base, with 5 bases between them. CDR1 is MGHRA and CDR2 is YSYEKL in the germline V gene. The length of the CDR3 is 13 residues. This chain's CDR3 is CASSQTRNTEAFF. The CDR3 DNA sequence: TGCGCCAGCAGCCAAACACGGAACACTGAAGCTTTCTTT.

CDR3 in DNA: TGTGCCATCAGGGAAAACAGGGGTGAAGAGACCCAGTACTTC. As protein: CAIRENRGEETQYF. The V call is TRBV10-3, the J call TRBJ2-5; 7 bases map to TRBD1. The CDR3 is 14 residues long. Germline V gene sequence: CDR1 ENHRY, CDR2 SYGVKD. With 6 bases clipped from V and 3 bases from J, the junction kept 7 bases outside the gene matches.

The V gene is TRBV20-1, the J gene TRBJ1-1; D not resolved. The CDR3 spans 11 residues. V was clipped by 4 bases and J by 5 bases, with 8 bases between them. Germline V CDR1 and CDR2: DFQATT, SNEGSKA (reference sequence). The chain's CDR3 is CSANEETEAFF. The CDR3 nucleotides read TGCAGTGCTAACGAGGAGACTGAAGCTTTCTTT.